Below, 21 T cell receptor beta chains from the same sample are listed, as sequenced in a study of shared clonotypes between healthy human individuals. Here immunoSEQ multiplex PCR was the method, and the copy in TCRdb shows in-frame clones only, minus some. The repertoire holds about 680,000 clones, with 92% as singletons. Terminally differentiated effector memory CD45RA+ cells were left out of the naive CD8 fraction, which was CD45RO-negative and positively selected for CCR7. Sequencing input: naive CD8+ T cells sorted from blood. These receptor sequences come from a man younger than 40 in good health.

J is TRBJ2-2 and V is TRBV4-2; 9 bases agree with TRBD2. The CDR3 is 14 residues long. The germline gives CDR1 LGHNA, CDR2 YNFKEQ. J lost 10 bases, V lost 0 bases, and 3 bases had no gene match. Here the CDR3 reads CASSQDIAGEELFF. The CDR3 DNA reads TGTGCCAGCAGCCAAGATATAGCGGGAGAGGAGCTGTTTTTT.

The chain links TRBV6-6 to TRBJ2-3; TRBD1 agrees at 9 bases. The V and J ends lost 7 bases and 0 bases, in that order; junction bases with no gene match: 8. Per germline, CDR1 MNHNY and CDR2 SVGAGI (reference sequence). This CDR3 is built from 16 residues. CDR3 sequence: CASTWGQGPSTDTQYF. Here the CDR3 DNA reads TGTGCCAGCACTTGGGGACAGGGTCCTAGCACAGATACGCAGTATTTT.

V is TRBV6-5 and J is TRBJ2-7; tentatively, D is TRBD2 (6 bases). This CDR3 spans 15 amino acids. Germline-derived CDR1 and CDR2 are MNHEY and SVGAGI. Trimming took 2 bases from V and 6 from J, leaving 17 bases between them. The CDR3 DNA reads TGTGCCAGCAGTTACCGATCGGGACTCCCAAGCGAGCAGTACTTC. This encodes CASSYRSGLPSEQYF.

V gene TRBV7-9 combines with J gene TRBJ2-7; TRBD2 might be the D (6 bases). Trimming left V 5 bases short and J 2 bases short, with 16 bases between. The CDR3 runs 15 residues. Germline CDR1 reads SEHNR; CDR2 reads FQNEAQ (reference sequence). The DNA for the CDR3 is TGTGCCAGCAGCCCAAGGTCGGGGGTAACCTACGAGCAGTACTTC. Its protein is CASSPRSGVTYEQYF.

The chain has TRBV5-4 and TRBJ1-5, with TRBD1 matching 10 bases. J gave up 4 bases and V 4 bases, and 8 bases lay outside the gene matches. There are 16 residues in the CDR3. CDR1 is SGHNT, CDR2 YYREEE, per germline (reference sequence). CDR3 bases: TGTGCCAGCAGCCACACCGGGACAGGGGAGAATCAGCCCCAGCATTTT. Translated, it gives CASSHTGTGENQPQHF.

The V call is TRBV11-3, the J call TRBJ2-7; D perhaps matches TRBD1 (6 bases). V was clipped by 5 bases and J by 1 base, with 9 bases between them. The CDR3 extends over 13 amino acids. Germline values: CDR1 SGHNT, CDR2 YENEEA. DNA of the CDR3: TGTGCCAGCAGCCGGACAGATTCCTACGAGCAGTACTTC. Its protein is CASSRTDSYEQYF. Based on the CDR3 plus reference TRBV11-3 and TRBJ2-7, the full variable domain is EAGVVQSPRYKIIEKKQPVAFWCNPISGHNTLYWYLQNLGQGPELLIRYENEEAVDDSQLPKDRFSAERLKGVDSTLKIQPAELGDSAVYLCASSRTDSYEQYFGPGTRLTVT.

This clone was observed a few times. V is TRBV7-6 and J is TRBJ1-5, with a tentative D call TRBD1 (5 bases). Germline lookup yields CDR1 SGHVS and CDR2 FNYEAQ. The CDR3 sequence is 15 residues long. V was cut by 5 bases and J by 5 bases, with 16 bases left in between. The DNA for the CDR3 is TGTGCCAGCAGCCCCTCGGGAGGGGTCCATCAGCCCCAGCATTTT. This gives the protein CASSPSGGVHQPQHF.

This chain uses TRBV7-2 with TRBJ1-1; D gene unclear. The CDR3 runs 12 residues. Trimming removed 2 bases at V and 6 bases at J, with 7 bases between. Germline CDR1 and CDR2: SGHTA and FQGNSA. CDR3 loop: CASSLSGSEAFF. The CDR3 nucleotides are TGTGCCAGCAGCTTATCCGGGTCTGAAGCTTTCTTT. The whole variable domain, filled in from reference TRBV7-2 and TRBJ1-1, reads GAGVSQSPSNKVTEKGKDVELRCDPISGHTALYWYRQSLGQGLEFLIYFQGNSAPDKSGLPSDRFSAERTGGSVSTLTIQRTQQEDSAVYLCASSLSGSEAFFGQGTRLTVV.

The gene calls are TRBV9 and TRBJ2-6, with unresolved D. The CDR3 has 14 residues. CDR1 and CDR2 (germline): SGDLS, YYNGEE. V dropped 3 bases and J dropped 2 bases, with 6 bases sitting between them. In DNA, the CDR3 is TGTGCCAGCAGCGAGACCACTGGGGCCAACGTCCTGACTTTC. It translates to CASSETTGANVLTF.

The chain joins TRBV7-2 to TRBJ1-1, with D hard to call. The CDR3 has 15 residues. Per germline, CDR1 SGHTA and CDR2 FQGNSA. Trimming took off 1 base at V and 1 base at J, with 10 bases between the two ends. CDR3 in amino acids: CASSLVARGNTEAFF. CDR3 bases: TGTGCCAGCAGCTTAGTGGCCCGGGGGAACACTGAAGCTTTCTTT.

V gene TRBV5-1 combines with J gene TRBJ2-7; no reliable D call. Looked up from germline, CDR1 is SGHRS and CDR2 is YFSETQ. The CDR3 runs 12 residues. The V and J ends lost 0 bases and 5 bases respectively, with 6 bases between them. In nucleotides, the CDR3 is TGCGCCAGCAGCTTGGATCAGAACGAGCAGTACTTC. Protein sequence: CASSLDQNEQYF.

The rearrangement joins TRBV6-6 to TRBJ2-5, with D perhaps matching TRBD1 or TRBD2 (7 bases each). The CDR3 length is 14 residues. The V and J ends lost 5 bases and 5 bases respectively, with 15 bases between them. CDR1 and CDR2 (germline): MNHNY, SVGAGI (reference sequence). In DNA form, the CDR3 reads TGTGCCAGCAGTGCCCAGGGGGGGATGGAGACCCAGTACTTC. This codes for CASSAQGGMETQYF.

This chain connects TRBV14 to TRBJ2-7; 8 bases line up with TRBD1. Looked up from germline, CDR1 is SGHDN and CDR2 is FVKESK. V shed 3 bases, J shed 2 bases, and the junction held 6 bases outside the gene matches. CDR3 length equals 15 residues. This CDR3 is CASSHPGQGTYEQYF. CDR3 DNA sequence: TGTGCCAGCAGCCACCCAGGACAGGGAACCTACGAGCAGTACTTC.

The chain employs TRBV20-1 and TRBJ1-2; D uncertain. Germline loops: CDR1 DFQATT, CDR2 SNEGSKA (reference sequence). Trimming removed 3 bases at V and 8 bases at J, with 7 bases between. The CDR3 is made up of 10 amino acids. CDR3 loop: CSARVDGYTF. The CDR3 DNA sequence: TGCAGTGCTAGGGTTGACGGCTACACCTTC.

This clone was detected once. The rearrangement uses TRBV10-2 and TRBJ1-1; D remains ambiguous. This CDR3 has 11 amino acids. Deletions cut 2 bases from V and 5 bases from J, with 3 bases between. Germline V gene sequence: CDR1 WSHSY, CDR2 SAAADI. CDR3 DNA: TGCGCCAGCAGTGAGGGGACTGAAGCTTTCTTT. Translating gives CASSEGTEAFF.

CDR3 in DNA: TGTGCCAGCAGCTTGGTCTCAGGCCCCATCAATCAGCCCCAGCATTTT. Translating it yields CASSLVSGPINQPQHF. This chain connects TRBV5-5 to TRBJ1-5, with no clear D. From germline, CDR1 is SGHKS and CDR2 YYEKEE (reference sequence). This CDR3 is 16 amino acids long. V was trimmed by 0 bases and J by 3 bases, leaving 13 bases between them. Full variable domain (outside the CDR3, taken from reference TRBV5-5 and TRBJ1-5): DAGVTQSPTHLIKTRGQQVTLRCSPISGHKSVSWYQQVLGQGPQFIFQYYEKEERGRGNFPDRFSARQFPNYSSELNVNALLLGDSALYLCASSLVSGPINQPQHFGDGTRLSIL.

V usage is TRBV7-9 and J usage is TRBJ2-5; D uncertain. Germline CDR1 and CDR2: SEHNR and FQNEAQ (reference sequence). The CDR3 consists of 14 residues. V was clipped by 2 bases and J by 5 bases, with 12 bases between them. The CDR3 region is CASSLSAARETQYF. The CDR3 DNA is TGTGCCAGCAGCTTATCGGCAGCCAGGGAGACCCAGTACTTC.

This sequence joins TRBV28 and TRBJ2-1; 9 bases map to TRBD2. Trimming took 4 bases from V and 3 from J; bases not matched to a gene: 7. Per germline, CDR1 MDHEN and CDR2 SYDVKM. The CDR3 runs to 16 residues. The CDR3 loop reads CASSSARTSVYNEQFF. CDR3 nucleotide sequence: TGTGCCAGCAGTTCCGCTCGGACTAGCGTCTACAATGAGCAGTTCTTC. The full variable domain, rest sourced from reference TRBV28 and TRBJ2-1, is DVKVTQSSRYLVKRTGEKVFLECVQDMDHENMFWYRQDPGLGLRLIYFSYDVKMKEKGDIPEGYSVSREKKERFSLILESASTNQTSMYLCASSSARTSVYNEQFFGPGTRLTVL.

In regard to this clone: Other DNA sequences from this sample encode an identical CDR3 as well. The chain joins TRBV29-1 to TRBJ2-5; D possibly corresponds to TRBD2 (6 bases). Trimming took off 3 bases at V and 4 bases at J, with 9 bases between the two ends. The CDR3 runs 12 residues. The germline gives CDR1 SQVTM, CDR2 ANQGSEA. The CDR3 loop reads CSVEGGGETQYF. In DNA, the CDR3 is TGCAGCGTTGAGGGGGGTGGAGAGACCCAGTACTTC. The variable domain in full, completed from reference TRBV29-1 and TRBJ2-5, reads SAVISQKPSRDICQRGTSLTIQCQVDSQVTMMFWYRQQPGQSLTLIATANQGSEATYESGFVIDKFPISRPNLTFSTLTVSNMSPEDSSIYLCSVEGGGETQYFGPGTRLLVL.

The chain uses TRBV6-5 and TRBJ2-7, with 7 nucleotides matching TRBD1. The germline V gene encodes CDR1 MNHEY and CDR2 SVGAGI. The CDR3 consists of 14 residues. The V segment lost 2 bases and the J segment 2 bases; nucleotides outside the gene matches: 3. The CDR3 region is CASSYMDRTYEQYF. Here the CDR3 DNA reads TGTGCCAGCAGTTACATGGACAGGACCTACGAGCAGTACTTC.

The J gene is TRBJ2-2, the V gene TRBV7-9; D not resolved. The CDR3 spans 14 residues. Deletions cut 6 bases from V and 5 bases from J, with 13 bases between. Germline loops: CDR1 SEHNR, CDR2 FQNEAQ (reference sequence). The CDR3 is CASSSGPKTGELFF. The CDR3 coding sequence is TGTGCCAGCAGTTCAGGCCCCAAAACCGGGGAGCTGTTTTTT.